A selection of T cell receptor beta chains follows, all from one sample in a study of CXCR3-negative and CXCR3-positive naive CD8 T cells. TCRdb re-called the 5' RACE reads; one entry per CDR3 protein, DNA not given. The specimen's table records approximately 120,000 distinct CDR3 sequences. The sequenced material came from naive CXCR3+ CD8+ T cells from blood. These receptors were collected from a human donor in good health. Some clones in this sample may be carry-over from other donors' samples. Each CDR3 is given with its conserved first and last residue.

v_call	cdr3_length	j_call	cdr3_aa
TRBV5-4	16	TRBJ2-6	CASSFLLLSGANVLTF
TRBV10-3	15	TRBJ1-1	CAISEAWGGNTEAFF
TRBV7-9	15	TRBJ2-1	CASSLTSGGSFEQFF
TRBV27	16	TRBJ2-1	CASSLLGGSSYNEQFF
TRBV28	18	TRBJ2-3	CASSFGLAGGPRTDTQYF
TRBV7-8	15	TRBJ2-7	CASSLRLASSYEQYF
TRBV7-6	15	TRBJ2-3	CASSSLSGGTDTQYF
TRBV9	15	TRBJ2-1	CASSVATSSYNEQFF
TRBV15	13	TRBJ2-7	CATRTGGAYEQYF
TRBV14	14	TRBJ1-3	CASSQVLAGDTIYF
TRBV7-8	16	TRBJ2-5	CASSLSGQGHQETQYF
TRBV7-2	14	TRBJ1-5	CASSPRGSNQPQHF
TRBV7-3	16	TRBJ2-1	CASTPVGGSSYNEQFF
TRBV23-1	19	TRBJ2-7	CASSQSYDRGASGRYEQYF
TRBV28	15	TRBJ2-4	CASSFLSYSKNIQYF
TRBV7-9	15	TRBJ2-5	CASGDFARGQETQYF
TRBV7-3	15	TRBJ2-1	CASSWLASLSNEQFF
TRBV6-5	16	TRBJ2-3	CASSYSYGDSMGTQYF
TRBV20-1	16	TRBJ2-5	CSAIPGLIGGGETQYF
TRBV20-1	14	TRBJ2-1	CSASGSTSYNEQFF
TRBV29-1	15	TRBJ2-5	CSVEEVAGRVETQYF
TRBV29-1	11	TRBJ1-2	CSVRDNYGYTF
TRBV2	16	TRBJ2-3	CASRSLAGGPADTQYF
TRBV28	14	TRBJ1-3	CASSTSWTAVTIYF
TRBV29-1	13	TRBJ2-7	CSARTVGTYEQYF
TRBV20-1	17	TRBJ2-7	CSARELWSGGESYEQYF
TRBV11-2	14	TRBJ1-2	CASSATGVDYGYTF
TRBV4-3	16	TRBJ2-1	CASSQDPGTGDNEQFF
TRBV20-1	15	TRBJ1-1	CSARYEDTLSPEAFF
TRBV4-3	14	TRBJ1-1	CASSRRLGDTEAFF
TRBV28	13	TRBJ2-5	CASSFGFRETQYF
TRBV28	17	TRBJ2-6	CASSLSPVLSGANVLTF
TRBV6-6	15	TRBJ2-5	CASSYLTGFSETQYF
TRBV5-1	17	TRBJ2-7	CASTQAVAGTSGTEQYF
TRBV27	16	TRBJ2-2	CASSLLSSLLTGELFF
TRBV4-1	17	TRBJ2-1	CASSQDPASGGYNEQFF